Below are 3 T cell receptor beta chains sequenced from a single sample in a study of CD8+ T cells in alopecia areata. RNA was extracted and reverse transcribed into cDNA as the sequencing template. TCRdb's table, derived via immunoSEQ multiplex PCR, lists solely in-frame clones and lacks some. The sample gives 150,000 to 200,000 clones, about 47% of which show up once; about 9.5% is in the top ten. As for treatment: oral pan-JAK inhibitor, 5-10 mg twice daily. Sequenced here: CD8+ T cells sorted from blood, sampled around week 53, from a patient treated with tofacitinib. The receptors derive from a human donor with alopecia areata.

The chain is built from TRBV19 and TRBJ1-1; a weak D match, TRBD1 (5 bases). Germline loops: CDR1 LNHDA, CDR2 SQIVND (reference sequence). V was pared by 3 bases and J by 4 bases, with 12 bases between. CDR3 length: 14 residues. CDR3 nucleotide sequence: TGTGCCAGTAGTATTTGGGGCTTGGGCACTGAAGCTTTCTTT. It yields the protein CASSIWGLGTEAFF.

The genes are TRBV25-1 and TRBJ1-2; D unclear. Germline V gene sequence: CDR1 MGHDK, CDR2 SYGVNS. The CDR3 is 13 amino acids. V lost 6 bases, J lost 4 bases, and 12 bases lay in between. The CDR3 loop is CASSLSKGYGYTF. The DNA of the CDR3 is TGTGCCAGCAGCCTCAGTAAGGGCTATGGCTACACCTTC.

This clone turned up a few times. The gene calls are TRBV6-5 and TRBJ1-5, with D possibly TRBD1 on 6 matching bases. V dropped 5 bases and J dropped 6 bases, with 14 bases sitting between them. CDR1 and CDR2 from the germline V gene are MNHEY and SVGAGI. The CDR3 length is 14 residues. The CDR3 sequence: CASSTARGSQPQHF. The CDR3 coding sequence is TGTGCCAGCAGTACCGCCAGGGGAAGTCAGCCCCAGCATTTT.